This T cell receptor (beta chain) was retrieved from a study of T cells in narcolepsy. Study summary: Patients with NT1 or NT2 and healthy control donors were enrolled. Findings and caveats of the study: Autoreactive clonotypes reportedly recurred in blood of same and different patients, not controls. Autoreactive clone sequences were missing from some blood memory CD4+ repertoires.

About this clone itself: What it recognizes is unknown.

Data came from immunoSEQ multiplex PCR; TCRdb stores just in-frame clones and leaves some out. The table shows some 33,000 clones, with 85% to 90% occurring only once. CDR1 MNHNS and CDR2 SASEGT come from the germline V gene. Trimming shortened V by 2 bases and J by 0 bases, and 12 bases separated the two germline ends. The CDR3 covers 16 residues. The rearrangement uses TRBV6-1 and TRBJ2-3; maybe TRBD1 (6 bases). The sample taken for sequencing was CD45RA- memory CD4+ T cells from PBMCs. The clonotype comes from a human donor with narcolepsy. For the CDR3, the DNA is TGTGCCAGCAGTGAAACCGGACAGTCTAGCACAGATACGCAGTATTTT. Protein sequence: CASSETGQSSTDTQYF.